This T cell receptor (beta chain) was recovered during a study of blood T cell repertoires in COVID-19. At the level of the study: Researchers got acute and convalescent COVID-19 samples from the United States, Italy and Spain. Sources were T cells, B-cell-depleted T cells, or PBMCs; the material itself was cDNA or gDNA.

Germline assignment: CDR1 LNHDA and CDR2 SQIVND (reference sequence). The CDR3 consists of 14 residues. V gave up 1 base and J gave up 5 bases, with 12 bases separating them. This clone came up a few times. How the authors handled the data: How many nucleated cells were present was estimated from reference gene primer amplification. The table came from immunoSEQ multiplex PCR; TCRdb's copy has only in-frame clones and leaves some out. Clonal size and the V and J genes are those of that table, whereas D and trimming came from the DNA. The sample contains over 120,000 clones, 60% to 85% of which appear only once.

Sample: peripheral blood. The clonotype was recovered from a woman aged 60-75 years with acute or convalescent COVID-19. This sequence joins TRBV19 and TRBJ2-7; D is unresolved. The CDR3 DNA reads as TGTGCCAGTAGTATAGTGGGCCGCCCGGACGAGCAGTACTTC. Encoded protein: CASSIVGRPDEQYF.